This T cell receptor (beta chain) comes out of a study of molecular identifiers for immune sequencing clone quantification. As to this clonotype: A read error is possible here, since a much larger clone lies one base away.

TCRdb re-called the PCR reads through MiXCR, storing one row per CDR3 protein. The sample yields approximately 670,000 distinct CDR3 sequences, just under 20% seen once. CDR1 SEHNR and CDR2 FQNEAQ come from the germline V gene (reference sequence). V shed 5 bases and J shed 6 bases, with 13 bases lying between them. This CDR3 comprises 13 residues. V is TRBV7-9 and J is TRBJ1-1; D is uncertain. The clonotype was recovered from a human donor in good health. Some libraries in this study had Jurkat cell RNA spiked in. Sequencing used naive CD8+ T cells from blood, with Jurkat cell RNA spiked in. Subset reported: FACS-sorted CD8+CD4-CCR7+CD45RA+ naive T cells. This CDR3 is CASSLQRNAEAFF. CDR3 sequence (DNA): TGTGCCAGCAGCCTACAGAGAAACGCTGAAGCTTTCTTT.